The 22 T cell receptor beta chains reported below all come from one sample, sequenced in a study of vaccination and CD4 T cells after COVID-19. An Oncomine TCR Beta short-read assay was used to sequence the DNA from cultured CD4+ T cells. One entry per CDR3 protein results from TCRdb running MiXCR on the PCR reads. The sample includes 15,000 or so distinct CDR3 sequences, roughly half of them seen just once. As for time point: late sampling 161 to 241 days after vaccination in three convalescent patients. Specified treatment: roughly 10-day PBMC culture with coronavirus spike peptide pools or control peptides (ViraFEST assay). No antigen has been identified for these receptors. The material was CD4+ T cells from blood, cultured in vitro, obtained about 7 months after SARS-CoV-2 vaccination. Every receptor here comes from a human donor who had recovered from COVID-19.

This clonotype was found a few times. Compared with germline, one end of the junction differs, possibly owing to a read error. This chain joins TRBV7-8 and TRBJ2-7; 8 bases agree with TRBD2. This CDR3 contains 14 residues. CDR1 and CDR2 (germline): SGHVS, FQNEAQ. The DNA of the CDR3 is TGTGCCAGCAGCTTAGGGACTAGCTCCGACGAGCAGTACTTC. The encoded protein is CASSLGTSSDEQYF.

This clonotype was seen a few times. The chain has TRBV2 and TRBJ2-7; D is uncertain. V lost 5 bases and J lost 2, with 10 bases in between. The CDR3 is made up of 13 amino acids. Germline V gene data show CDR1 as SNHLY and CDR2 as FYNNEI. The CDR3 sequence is CASSLGRTYEQYF. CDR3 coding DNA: TGTGCCAGCAGTCTCGGTAGAACCTACGAGCAGTACTTC.

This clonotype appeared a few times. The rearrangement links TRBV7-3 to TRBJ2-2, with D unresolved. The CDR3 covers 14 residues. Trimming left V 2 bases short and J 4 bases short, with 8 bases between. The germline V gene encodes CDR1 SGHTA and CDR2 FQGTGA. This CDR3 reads CASSLRGGTGELFF. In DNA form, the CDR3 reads TGTGCCAGCAGCTTACGTGGTGGCACCGGGGAGCTGTTTTTT.

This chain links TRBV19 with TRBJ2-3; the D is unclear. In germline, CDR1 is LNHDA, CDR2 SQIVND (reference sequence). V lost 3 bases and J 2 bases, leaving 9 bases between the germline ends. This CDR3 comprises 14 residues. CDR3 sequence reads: CASSIHPLTDTQYF. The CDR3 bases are TGTGCCAGTAGTATTCACCCCCTCACAGATACGCAGTATTTT.

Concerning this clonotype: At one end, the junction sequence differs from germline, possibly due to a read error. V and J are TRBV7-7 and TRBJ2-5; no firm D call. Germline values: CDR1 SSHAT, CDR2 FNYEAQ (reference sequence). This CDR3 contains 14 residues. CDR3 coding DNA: TGTGCTAGCAGCTTACAATTCAGCGAAGAGACCCAGTACTTC. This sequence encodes CASSLQFSEETQYF.

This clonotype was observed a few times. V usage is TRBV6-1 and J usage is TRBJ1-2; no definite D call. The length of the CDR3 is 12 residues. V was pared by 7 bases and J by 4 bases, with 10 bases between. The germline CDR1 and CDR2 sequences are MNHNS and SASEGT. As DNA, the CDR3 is TGTGCCAGCATGTCGTGGGTCTATGGCTACACCTTC. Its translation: CASMSWVYGYTF.

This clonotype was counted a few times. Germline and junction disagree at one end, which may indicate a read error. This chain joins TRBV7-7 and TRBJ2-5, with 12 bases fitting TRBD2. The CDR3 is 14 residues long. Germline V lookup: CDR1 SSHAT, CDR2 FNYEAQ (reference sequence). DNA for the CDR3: TGTGCTAGCAGTAGGACTAGCGGGGAGGAGACCCAGTACTTC. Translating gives CASSRTSGEETQYF.

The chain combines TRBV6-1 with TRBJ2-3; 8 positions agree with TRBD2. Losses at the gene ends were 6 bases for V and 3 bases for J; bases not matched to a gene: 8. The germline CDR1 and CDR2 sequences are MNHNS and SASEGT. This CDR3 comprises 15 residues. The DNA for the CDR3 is TGTGCCAGCAGCCACTGGGGCGGGGGGACAGATACGCAGTATTTT. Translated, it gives CASSHWGGGTDTQYF.

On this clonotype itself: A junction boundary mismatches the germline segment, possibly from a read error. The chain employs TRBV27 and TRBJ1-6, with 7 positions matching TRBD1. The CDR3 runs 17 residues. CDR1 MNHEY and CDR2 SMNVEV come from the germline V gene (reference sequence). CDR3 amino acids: CASSLWAGGGSHSPLHF. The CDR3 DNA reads TGTGCCAGCAGCTTATGGGCAGGGGGAGGGTCGCATTCACCCCTCCACTTT.

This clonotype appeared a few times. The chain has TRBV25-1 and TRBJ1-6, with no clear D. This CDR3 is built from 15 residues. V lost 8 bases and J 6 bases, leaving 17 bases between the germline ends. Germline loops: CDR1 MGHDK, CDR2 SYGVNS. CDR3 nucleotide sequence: TGTGCCAGCCCACCCTCGGCAGGCGTTAATTCACCCCTCCACTTT. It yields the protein CASPPSAGVNSPLHF.

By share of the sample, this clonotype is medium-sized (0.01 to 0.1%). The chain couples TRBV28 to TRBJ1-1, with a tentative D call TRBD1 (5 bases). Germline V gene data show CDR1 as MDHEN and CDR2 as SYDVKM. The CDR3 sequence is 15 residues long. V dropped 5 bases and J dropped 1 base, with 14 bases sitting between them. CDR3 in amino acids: CASSPVGRQNTEAFF. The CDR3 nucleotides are TGTGCCAGCAGTCCCGTGGGACGGCAGAACACTGAAGCTTTCTTT. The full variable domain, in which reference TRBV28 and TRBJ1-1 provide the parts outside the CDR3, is DVKVTQSSRYLVKRTGEKVFLECVQDMDHENMFWYRQDPGLGLRLIYFSYDVKMKEKGDIPEGYSVSREKKERFSLILESASTNQTSMYLCASSPVGRQNTEAFFGQGTRLTVV.

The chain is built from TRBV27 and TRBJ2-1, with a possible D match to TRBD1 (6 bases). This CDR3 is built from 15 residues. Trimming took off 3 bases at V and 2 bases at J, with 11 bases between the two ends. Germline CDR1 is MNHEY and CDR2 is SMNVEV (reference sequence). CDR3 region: CASSFSGTPYNEQFF. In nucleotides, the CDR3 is TGTGCCAGCAGTTTCTCCGGGACACCCTACAATGAGCAGTTCTTC.

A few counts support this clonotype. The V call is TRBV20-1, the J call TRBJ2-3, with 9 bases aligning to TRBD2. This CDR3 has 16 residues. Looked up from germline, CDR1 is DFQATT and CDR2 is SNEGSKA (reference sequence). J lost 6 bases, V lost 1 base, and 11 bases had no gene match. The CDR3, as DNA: TGCAGTGCTAGAGTCCATAGCGGGGGCAGTGTCGATACGCAGTATTTT. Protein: CSARVHSGGSVDTQYF.

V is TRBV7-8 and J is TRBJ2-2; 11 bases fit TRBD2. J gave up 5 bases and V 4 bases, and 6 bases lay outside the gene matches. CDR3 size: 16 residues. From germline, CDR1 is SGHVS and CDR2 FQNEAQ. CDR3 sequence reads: CASSSYSGGVTGELFF. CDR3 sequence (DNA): TGTGCCAGCAGCTCCTATAGCGGGGGGGTAACCGGGGAGCTGTTTTTT.

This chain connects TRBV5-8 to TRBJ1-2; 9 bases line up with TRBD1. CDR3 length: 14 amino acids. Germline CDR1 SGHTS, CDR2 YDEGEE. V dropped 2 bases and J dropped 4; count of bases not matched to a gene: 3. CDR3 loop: CASSLDRGTYGYTF. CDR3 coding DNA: TGTGCCAGCAGCTTAGACAGGGGGACCTATGGCTACACCTTC.

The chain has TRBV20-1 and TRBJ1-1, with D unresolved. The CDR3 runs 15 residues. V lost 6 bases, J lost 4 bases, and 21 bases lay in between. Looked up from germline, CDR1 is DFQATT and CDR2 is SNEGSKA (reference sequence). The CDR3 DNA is TGCAGTGCCCGACCCTTTACGGACTATGGCACTGAAGCTTTCTTT. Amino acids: CSARPFTDYGTEAFF.

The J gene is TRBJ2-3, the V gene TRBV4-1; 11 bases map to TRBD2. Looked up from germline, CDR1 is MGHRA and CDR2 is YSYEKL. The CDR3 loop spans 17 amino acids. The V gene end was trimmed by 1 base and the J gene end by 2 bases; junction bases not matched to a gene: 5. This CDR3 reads CASSQAPSGGTTDTQYF. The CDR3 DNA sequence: TGCGCCAGCAGCCAAGCCCCTAGCGGGGGGACCACAGATACGCAGTATTTT.

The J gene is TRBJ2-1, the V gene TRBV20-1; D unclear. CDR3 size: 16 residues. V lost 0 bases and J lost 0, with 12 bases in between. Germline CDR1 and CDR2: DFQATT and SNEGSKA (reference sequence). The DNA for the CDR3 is TGCAGTGCTAGAGATCCGTGGCGGCACTCCTACAATGAGCAGTTCTTC. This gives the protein CSARDPWRHSYNEQFF.

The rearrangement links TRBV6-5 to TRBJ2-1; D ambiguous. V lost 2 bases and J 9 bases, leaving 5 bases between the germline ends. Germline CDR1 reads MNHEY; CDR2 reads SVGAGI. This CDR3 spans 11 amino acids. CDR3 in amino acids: CASSYRVEQFF. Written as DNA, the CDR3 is TGTGCCAGCAGTTACAGGGTTGAGCAGTTCTTC.

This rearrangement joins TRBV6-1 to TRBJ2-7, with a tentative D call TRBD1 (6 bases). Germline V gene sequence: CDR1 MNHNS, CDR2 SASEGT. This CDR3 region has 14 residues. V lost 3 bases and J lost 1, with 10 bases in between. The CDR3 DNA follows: TGTGCCAGCAGTGACCCTGGACAGTCCTACGAGCAGTACTTC. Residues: CASSDPGQSYEQYF.

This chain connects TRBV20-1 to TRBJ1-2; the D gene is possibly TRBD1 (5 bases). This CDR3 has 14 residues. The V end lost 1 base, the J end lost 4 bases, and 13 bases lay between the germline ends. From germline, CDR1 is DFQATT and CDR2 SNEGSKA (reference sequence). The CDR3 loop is CSARGGKESYGYTF. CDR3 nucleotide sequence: TGCAGTGCTAGAGGGGGGAAGGAGTCCTATGGCTACACCTTC.

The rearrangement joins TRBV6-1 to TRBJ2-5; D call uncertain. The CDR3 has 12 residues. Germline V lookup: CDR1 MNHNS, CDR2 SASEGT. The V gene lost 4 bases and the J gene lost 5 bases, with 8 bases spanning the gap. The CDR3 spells CASSVARETQYF. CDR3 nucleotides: TGTGCCAGCAGTGTAGCCCGGGAGACCCAGTACTTC.